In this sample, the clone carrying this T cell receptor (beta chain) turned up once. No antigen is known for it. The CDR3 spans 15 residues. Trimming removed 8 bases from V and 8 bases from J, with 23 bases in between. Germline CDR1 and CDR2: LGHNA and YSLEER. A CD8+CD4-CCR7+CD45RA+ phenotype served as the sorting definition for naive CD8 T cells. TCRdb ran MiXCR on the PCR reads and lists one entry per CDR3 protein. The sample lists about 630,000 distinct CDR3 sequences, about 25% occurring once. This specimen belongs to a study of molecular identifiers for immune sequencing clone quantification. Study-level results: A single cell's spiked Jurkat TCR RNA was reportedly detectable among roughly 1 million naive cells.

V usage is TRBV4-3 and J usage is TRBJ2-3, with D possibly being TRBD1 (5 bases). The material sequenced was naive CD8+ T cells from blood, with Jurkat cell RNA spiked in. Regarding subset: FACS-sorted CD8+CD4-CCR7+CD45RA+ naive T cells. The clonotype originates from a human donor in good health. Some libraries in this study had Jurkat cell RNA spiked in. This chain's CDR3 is CASRPGTGAGATQYF. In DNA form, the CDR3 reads TGCGCCAGCCGCCCCGGAACAGGTGCCGGAGCTACGCAGTATTTT.